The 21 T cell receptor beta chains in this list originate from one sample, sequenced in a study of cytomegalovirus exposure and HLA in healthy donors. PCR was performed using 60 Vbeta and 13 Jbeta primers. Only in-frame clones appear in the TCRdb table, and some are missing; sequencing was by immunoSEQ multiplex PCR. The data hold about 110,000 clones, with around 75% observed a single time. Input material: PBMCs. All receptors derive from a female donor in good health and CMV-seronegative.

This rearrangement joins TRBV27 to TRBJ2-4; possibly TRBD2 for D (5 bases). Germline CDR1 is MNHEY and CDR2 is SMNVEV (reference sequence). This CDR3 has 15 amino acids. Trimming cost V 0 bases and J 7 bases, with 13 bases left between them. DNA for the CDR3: TGTGCCAGCAGTTTATCCCCGGACCCGGGGAACATTCAGTACTTC. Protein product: CASSLSPDPGNIQYF.

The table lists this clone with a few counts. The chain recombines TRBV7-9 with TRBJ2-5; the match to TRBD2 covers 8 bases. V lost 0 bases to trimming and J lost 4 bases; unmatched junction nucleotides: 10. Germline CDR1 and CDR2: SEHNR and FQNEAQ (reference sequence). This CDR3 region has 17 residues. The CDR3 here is CASSLASGLAGGETQYF. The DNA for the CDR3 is TGTGCCAGCAGCTTAGCTTCCGGACTAGCTGGGGGAGAGACCCAGTACTTC.

The CDR3 sequence: CASSQGGSNTEAFF. For the CDR3, the DNA is TGCGCCAGCTCTCAGGGAGGGAGTAACACTGAAGCTTTCTTT. The rearrangement joins TRBV5-1 to TRBJ1-1, with D possibly being TRBD1 (5 bases). V lost 7 bases to trimming and J lost 2 bases, with 15 bases between them. CDR3 length equals 14 residues. Germline values: CDR1 SGHRS, CDR2 YFSETQ.

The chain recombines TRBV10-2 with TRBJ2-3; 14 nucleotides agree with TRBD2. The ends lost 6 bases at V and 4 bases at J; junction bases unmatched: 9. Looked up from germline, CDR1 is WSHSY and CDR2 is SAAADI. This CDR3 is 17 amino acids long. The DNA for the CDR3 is TGCGCCAGCAGACGCGGGACTAGCGGGAGTAGGCCAGATACGCAGTATTTT. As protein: CASRRGTSGSRPDTQYF.

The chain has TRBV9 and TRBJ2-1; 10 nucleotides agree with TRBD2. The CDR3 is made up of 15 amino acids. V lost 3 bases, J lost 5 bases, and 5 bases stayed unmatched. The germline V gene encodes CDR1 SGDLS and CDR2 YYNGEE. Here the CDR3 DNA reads TGTGCCAGCAGCGCCGGGACTAGCGTCCACAATGAGCAGTTCTTC. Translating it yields CASSAGTSVHNEQFF.

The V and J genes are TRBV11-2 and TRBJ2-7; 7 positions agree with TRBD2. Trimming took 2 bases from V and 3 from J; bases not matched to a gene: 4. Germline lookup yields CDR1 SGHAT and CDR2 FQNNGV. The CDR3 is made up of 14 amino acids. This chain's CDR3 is CASSLRDYNYEQYF. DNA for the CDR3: TGTGCCAGCAGCTTAAGGGACTACAACTACGAGCAGTACTTC.

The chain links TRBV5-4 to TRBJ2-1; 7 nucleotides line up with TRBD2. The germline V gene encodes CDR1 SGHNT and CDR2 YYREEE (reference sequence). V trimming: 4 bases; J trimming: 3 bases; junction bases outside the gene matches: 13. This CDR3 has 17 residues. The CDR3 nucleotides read TGTGCCAGCAGCCCTACTCTACTAGCGTTAAGCTACAATGAGCAGTTCTTC. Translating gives CASSPTLLALSYNEQFF.

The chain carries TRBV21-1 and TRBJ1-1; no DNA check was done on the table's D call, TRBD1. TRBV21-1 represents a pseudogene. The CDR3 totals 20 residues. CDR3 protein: CASSMGQREGQGARGTEAFF. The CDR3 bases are TGTGCCAGCAGCATGGGTCAGCGGGAGGGACAGGGGGCGAGGGGCACTGAAGCTTTCTTT.

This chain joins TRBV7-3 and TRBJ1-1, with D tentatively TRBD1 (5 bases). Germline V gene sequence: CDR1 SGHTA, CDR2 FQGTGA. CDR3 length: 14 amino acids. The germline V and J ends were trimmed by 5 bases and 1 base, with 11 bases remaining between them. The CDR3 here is CASSKSDRNTEAFF. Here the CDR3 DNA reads TGTGCCAGCAGCAAATCTGACAGGAACACTGAAGCTTTCTTT.

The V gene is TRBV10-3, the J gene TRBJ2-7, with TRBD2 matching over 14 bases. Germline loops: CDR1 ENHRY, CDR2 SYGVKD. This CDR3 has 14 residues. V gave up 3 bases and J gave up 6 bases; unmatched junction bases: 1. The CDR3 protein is CAISDGLAGGEQYF. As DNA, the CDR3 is TGTGCCATCAGTGACGGACTAGCGGGAGGCGAGCAGTACTTC.

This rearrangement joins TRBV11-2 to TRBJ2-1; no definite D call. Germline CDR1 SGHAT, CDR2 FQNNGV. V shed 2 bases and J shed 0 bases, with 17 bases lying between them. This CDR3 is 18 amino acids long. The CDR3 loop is CASSLFGLVSSSYNEQFF. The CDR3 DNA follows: TGTGCCAGCAGCTTATTTGGTCTGGTGTCGAGCTCCTACAATGAGCAGTTCTTC.

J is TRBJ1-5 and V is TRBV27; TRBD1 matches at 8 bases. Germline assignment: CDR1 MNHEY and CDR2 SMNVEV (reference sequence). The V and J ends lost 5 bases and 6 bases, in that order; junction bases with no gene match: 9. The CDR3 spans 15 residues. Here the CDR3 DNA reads TGTGCCAGCAGTCCCGCCCCAGGGGGCCTTCAGCCCCAGCATTTT. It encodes CASSPAPGGLQPQHF.

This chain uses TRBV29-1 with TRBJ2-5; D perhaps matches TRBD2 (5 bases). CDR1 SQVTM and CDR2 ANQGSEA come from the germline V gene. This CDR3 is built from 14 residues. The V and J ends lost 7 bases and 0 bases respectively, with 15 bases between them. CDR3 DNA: TGCAGCGGGAGAGGGCAGGCCAACCAAGAGACCCAGTACTTC. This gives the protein CSGRGQANQETQYF.

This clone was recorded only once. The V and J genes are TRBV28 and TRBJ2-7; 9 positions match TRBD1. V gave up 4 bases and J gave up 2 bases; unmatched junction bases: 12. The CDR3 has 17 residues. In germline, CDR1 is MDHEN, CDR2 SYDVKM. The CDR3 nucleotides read TGTGCCAGCAGTTACACCCCCGGGACAGGGAGGACCTACGAGCAGTACTTC. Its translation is CASSYTPGTGRTYEQYF. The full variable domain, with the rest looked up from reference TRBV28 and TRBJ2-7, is DVKVTQSSRYLVKRTGEKVFLECVQDMDHENMFWYRQDPGLGLRLIYFSYDVKMKEKGDIPEGYSVSREKKERFSLILESASTNQTSMYLCASSYTPGTGRTYEQYFGPGTRLTVT.

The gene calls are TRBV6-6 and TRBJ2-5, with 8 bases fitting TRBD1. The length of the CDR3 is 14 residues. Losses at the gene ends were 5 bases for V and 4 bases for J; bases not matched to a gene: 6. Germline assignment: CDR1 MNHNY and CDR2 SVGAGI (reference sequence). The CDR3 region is CASSTTGGRETQYF. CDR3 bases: TGTGCCAGCAGTACAACAGGGGGGAGAGAGACCCAGTACTTC.

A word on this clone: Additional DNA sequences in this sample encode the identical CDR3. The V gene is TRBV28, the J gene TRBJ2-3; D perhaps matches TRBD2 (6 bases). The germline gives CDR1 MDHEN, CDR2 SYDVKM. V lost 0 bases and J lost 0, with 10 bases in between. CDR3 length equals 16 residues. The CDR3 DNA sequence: TGTGCCAGCAGTTTATGGGCCAGCGGGAGCACAGATACGCAGTATTTT. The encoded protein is CASSLWASGSTDTQYF.

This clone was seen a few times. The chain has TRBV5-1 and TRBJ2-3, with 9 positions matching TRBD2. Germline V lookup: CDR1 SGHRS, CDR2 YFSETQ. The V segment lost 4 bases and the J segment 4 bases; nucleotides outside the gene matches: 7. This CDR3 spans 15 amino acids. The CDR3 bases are TGCGCCAGCAGCACGACCGGGACTAGCCCAGATACGCAGTATTTT. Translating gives CASSTTGTSPDTQYF. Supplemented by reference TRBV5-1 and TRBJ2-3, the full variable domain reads KAGVTQTPRYLIKTRGQQVTLSCSPISGHRSVSWYQQTPGQGLQFLFEYFSETQRNKGNFPGRFSGRQFSNSRSEMNVSTLELGDSALYLCASSTTGTSPDTQYFGPGTRLTVL.

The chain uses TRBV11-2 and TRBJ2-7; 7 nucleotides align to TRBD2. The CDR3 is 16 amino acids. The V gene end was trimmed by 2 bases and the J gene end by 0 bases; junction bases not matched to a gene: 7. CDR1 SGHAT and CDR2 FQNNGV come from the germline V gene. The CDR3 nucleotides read TGTGCCAGCAGCTTAACCTTATCGGGGGGCTCCTACGAGCAGTACTTC. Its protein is CASSLTLSGGSYEQYF.

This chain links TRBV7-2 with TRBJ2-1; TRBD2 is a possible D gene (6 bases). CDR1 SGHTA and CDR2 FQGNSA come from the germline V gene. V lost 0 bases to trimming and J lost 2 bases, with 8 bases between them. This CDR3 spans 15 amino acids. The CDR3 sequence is CASSLAAGPYNEQFF. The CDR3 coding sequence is TGTGCCAGCAGCTTAGCGGCGGGACCCTACAATGAGCAGTTCTTC.

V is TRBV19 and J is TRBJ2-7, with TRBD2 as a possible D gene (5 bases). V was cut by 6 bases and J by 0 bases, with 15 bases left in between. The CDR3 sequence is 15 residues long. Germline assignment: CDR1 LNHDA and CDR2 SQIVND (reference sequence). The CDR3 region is CASSQPGAASYEQYF. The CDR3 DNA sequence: TGTGCCAGTAGCCAGCCCGGAGCGGCCTCCTACGAGCAGTACTTC.

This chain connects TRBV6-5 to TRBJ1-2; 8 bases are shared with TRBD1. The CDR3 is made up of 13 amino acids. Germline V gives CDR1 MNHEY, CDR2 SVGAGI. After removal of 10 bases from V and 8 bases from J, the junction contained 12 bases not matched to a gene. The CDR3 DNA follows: TGTGCCACCCAGGCAGGGGGCGCGCGGGGCTACACCTTC. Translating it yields CATQAGGARGYTF.